These 9 T cell receptor beta chains were all obtained from the same sample, sequenced in a study of cytomegalovirus exposure and HLA in healthy donors. The PCR ran on 60 Vbeta and 13 Jbeta primers. Libraries were prepared by immunoSEQ multiplex PCR; TCRdb keeps only in-frame clonotypes and omits some of them. The data show 45,000 to 60,000 clones, around 70% seen once. The sequenced sample was PBMCs. The receptor source for this set is a woman in her fifties or sixties in good health and CMV-seronegative.

Only a few counts were recorded for this clone. V usage is TRBV6-5 and J usage is TRBJ2-7; TRBD1 is a possible D gene (5 bases). The germline gives CDR1 MNHEY, CDR2 SVGAGI. CDR3 length: 14 residues. Between the trimmed V and J ends, which lost 5 bases and 0 bases, there was a span of 11 bases. The chain's CDR3 is CASSPTASSYEQYF. DNA of the CDR3: TGTGCCAGCAGTCCGACAGCCAGCTCCTACGAGCAGTACTTC.

The CDR3 sequence: CASSQDRQGVGYTF. The CDR3, as DNA: TGTGCCAGCAGCCAAGATCGACAGGGGGTCGGCTACACCTTC. J is TRBJ1-2 and V is TRBV14; TRBD1 agrees at 9 bases. From germline, CDR1 is SGHDN and CDR2 FVKESK. J lost 8 bases, V lost 0 bases, and 4 bases had no gene match. The CDR3 is 14 residues long.

The rearrangement links TRBV11-2 to TRBJ1-1, with 7 nucleotides matching TRBD1. Germline V gene sequence: CDR1 SGHAT, CDR2 FQNNGV. This CDR3 is 16 amino acids long. After removal of 5 bases from V and 0 bases from J, the junction contained 9 bases not matched to a gene. The CDR3 DNA sequence: TGTGCCAGCAGCAAGACAGGGCTGCTGCTGAACACTGAAGCTTTCTTT. Its protein is CASSKTGLLLNTEAFF.

The chain uses TRBV7-9 and TRBJ2-3; 9 nucleotides line up with TRBD2. Germline trimming cut 4 bases from V and 1 base from J; bases unmatched to any gene: 6. The germline V gene encodes CDR1 SEHNR and CDR2 FQNEAQ (reference sequence). The length of the CDR3 is 16 residues. CDR3 in amino acids: CASSSRLAEGTDTQYF. CDR3 sequence (DNA): TGTGCCAGCAGCTCTAGACTAGCGGAGGGCACAGATACGCAGTATTTT.

The chain uses TRBV2 and TRBJ2-7, with 10 bases matching TRBD1. The ends lost 6 bases at V and 6 bases at J; junction bases unmatched: 8. The CDR3 spans 14 residues. The germline V gene has CDR1 SNHLY and CDR2 FYNNEI. CDR3 amino acids: CASRGGTGVGEQYF. In DNA, the CDR3 is TGTGCCAGCAGGGGGGGGACAGGGGTCGGCGAGCAGTACTTC.

This chain uses TRBV30 with TRBJ1-1, with 9 nucleotides matching TRBD1. This CDR3 contains 15 residues. V lost 3 bases to trimming and J lost 4 bases; unmatched junction nucleotides: 9. Germline V CDR1 and CDR2: GTSNPN, SVGIG (reference sequence). The CDR3 sequence: CAWRPITGGITEAFF. DNA of the CDR3: TGTGCCTGGAGACCTATAACAGGGGGCATCACTGAAGCTTTCTTT. Combining the CDR3 with reference TRBV30 and TRBJ1-1 gives the whole variable domain SQTIHQWPATLVQPVGSPLSLECTVEGTSNPNLYWYRQAAGRGLQLLFYSVGIGQISSEVPQNLSASRPQDRQFILSSKKLLLSDSGFYLCAWRPITGGITEAFFGQGTRLTVV.

The chain joins TRBV7-2 to TRBJ1-5; 7 bases match TRBD1. CDR3 length: 14 amino acids. CDR1 is SGHTA and CDR2 is FQGNSA in the germline V gene. V trimming: 3 bases; J trimming: 1 base; junction bases outside the gene matches: 0. DNA for the CDR3: TGTGCCAGCAGCTTGGGACAGAGCAATCAGCCCCAGCATTTT. Its protein product is CASSLGQSNQPQHF.

This clone has a single count. This CDR3 is missing its conserved last phenylalanine or tryptophan, likely due to a read error. This chain joins TRBV4-1 and TRBJ1-3; D unclear. Germline V CDR1 and CDR2: MGHRA, YSYEKL. There are 16 residues in the CDR3. The germline V and J ends were trimmed by 0 bases and 2 bases, with 11 bases remaining between them. CDR3 sequence: CASSQDVGITGNTIYV. CDR3 DNA: TGCGCCAGCAGCCAAGACGTCGGGATAACTGGAAACACCATATATGTT.

Here the CDR3 DNA reads TGTGCCAGCTCACCACGGCAGGGAACCTACGAGCAGTACTTC. Translation: CASSPRQGTYEQYF. The V call is TRBV18, the J call TRBJ2-7, with D perhaps matching TRBD1 (5 bases). V was trimmed by 1 base and J by 2 bases, leaving 9 bases between them. Germline V gives CDR1 KGHSH, CDR2 LQKENI. The CDR3 has 14 residues.